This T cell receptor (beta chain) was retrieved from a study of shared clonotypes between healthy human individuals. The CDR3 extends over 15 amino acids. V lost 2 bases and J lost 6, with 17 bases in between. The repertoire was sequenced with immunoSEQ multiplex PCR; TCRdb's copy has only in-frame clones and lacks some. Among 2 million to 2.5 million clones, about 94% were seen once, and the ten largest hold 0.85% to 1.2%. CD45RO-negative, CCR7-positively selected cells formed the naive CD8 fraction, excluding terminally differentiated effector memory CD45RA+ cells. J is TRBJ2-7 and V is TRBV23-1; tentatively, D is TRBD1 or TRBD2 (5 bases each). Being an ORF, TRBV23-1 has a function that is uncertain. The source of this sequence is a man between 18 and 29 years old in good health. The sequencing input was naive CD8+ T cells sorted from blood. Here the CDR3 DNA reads TGCGCCAGCAGTCAACTGCGAGGGGATATGGGCGAGCAGTACTTC. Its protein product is CASSQLRGDMGEQYF.